This TCR beta chain emerged from a study of CD8 T cells in Susac syndrome. Reverse transcription of about 0.45 to 1 ug RNA was carried out with random hexamers. TCRdb ran MiXCR on the immunoSEQ multiplex PCR reads and lists one entry per CDR3 protein. The profile shows 120,000 to 150,000 distinct CDR3 sequences, about 95% of them singletons. Sequencing of TCR beta covered CD8+ and CD4+ T cells obtained from blood. The multiple sclerosis controls consisted of treatment-naive patients with relapsing-remitting disease, either stable or active. Through negative isolation, CD4+ and CD8+ T cells were obtained, while TEMRA cells were enriched using FACS. The sequenced sample consisted of CD4+ T cells from PBMCs. This sequence originates from a human donor with multiple sclerosis.

CDR3 protein: CATSSTRTSGSTDTQYF. As DNA, the CDR3 is TGTGCCACCAGCTCGACCCGGACTAGCGGGAGCACAGATACGCAGTATTTT. This sequence joins TRBV15 and TRBJ2-3, with 11 nucleotides matching TRBD2. J was trimmed by 0 bases and V by 5 bases; bases with no gene match: 7. Germline CDR1 is LNHNV and CDR2 is YYDKDF (reference sequence). The CDR3 runs 17 residues. Drawing the rest from reference TRBV15 and TRBJ2-3, the complete variable domain is DAMVIQNPRYQVTQFGKPVTLSCSQTLNHNVMYWYQQKSSQAPKLLFHYYDKDFNNEADTPDNFQSRRPNTSFCFLDIRSPGLGDTAMYLCATSSTRTSGSTDTQYFGPGTRLTVL.